This T cell receptor beta chain is drawn from a study of T cell repertoires in cytomegalovirus infection. Study-wide background: Both a matching HLA type and CMV infection were indicated by public TCR beta signatures.

V trimming: 11 bases; J trimming: 9 bases; junction bases outside the gene matches: 6. Per germline, CDR1 ENHRY and CDR2 SYGVKD. The CDR3 is 13 residues long. Comment on this clonotype: Its specificity is unknown. The CDR3 does not end in the conserved phenylalanine or tryptophan, so this is likely a read error.

One entry per CDR3 protein results from TCRdb running MiXCR on the reads. The repertoire holds about 130,000 distinct CDR3 sequences, with 20% to 30% as singletons. Study findings and constraints: CMV carriers having the relevant HLA were flagged by cumulative public TCR beta family frequency. Clonotype analysis showed dominance of the ex vivo response by HLA-C-restricted CMV-specific TCR beta clonotypes.

Sequencing was performed on PBMCs, sequenced either directly or after in vitro stimulation (not recorded which). The receptor comes from a human donor in good health (CMV status not recorded). Some clones in this sample may be carry-over from other donors' samples. The chain links TRBV10-3 to TRBJ2-1, with TRBD2 matching over 14 bases. The DNA of the CDR3 is TGTGCCTCAAGACTAGCGGGAGGGCCTGAGCAGTTCTCC. This sequence encodes CASRLAGGPEQFS.